This entry describes one TCR beta chain. Its antigen is currently unknown. The TCR alpha and TCR beta cDNA libraries, bearing sample barcodes and UMIs, were generated by 5'RACE using constant-segment primers. TCRdb independently ran MiXCR on the 5' RACE reads; one entry per CDR3 protein. Altogether a few hundred thousand distinct CDR3 sequences are present, 25% being singletons, with the ten largest covering 12%. The data derive from a study of T-cell memory formation after mild COVID-19. On the study more broadly: The study found TCR clusters largely donor specific. Study-wide results and caveats: Clonal second-wave expansions that peaked on day 37 had unconfirmed SARS-CoV-2 specificity. Several responding clones turned up in pre-infection memory, indicating that cross-reactive memory may have taken part.

The CDR3 spans 12 residues. CDR1 is SQVTM, CDR2 ANQGSEA, per germline. Trimming removed 5 bases from V and 8 bases from J, with 15 bases in between. The sequence was obtained from an adult woman who had mild COVID-19 (a few samples of this study predate the infection). Cell type and time point are not known. V usage is TRBV29-1 and J usage is TRBJ1-2; D gene uncertain. Sequencing used PBMCs or a T cell subset sorted from them (not recorded which). The CDR3 spells CSVFGTIKGYTF. Here the CDR3 DNA reads TGCAGCGTTTTTGGAACGATTAAGGGCTACACCTTC.